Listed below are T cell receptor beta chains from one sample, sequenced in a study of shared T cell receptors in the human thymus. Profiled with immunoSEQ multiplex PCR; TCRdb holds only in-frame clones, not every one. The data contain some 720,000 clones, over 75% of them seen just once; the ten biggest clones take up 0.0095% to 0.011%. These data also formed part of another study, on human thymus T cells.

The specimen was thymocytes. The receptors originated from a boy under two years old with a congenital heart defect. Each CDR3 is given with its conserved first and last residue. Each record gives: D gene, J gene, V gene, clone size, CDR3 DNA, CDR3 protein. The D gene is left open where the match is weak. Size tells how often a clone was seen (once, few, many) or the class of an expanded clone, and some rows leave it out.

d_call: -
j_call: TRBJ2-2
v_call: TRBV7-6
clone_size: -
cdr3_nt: TGTGCCAGCAGCTTATTGTCCAGGGCGTCTGGGGAGCTGTTTTTT
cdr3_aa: CASSLLSRASGELFF

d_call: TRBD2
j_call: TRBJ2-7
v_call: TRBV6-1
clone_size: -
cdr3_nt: TGTGCCAGCAGGACTAGCGGGAACTACGAGCAGTACTTC
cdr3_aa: CASRTSGNYEQYF

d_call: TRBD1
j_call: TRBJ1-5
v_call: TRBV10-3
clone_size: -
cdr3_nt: TGTGCCACATCCGGGACAGGGGGCGTTCAGCCCCAGCATTTT
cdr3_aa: CATSGTGGVQPQHF

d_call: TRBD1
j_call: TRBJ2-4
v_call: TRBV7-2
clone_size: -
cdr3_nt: TGTGCCAGCAGCTTGACAGGGACCCGGGGACGGAACATTCAGTACTTC
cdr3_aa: CASSLTGTRGRNIQYF

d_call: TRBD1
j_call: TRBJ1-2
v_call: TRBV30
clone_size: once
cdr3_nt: TGTGCCTCTGGGACAGGGGATGGCTACACCTTC
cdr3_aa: CASGTGDGYTF

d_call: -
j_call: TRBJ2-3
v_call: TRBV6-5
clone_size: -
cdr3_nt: TGTGCCAGTATGGGGGGAGCTAGCACAGATACGCAGTATTTT
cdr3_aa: CASMGGASTDTQYF

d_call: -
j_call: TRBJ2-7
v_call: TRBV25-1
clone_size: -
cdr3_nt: TGTGCCAGCAGTCTACAGGGTTACGAGCAGTACTTC
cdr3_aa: CASSLQGYEQYF

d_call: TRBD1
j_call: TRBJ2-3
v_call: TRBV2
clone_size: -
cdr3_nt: TGTGCCAGCACCAACAATCCGGACAGGGGCGCGGGAGATACGCAGTATTTT
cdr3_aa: CASTNNPDRGAGDTQYF

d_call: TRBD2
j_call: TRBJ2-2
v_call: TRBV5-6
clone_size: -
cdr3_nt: TGTGCCAGCAGCTTGGCCGGGGGGAGCCCGAACACCGGGGAGCTGTTTTTT
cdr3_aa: CASSLAGGSPNTGELFF

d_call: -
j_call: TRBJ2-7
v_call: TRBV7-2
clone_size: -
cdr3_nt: TGTGCCAGCAGCTTGGCATCAGGACTAACCCTCTACGAGCAGTACTTC
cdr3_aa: CASSLASGLTLYEQYF

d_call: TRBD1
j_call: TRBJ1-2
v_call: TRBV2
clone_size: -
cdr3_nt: TGTGCCAGCAAAGGGACAGGGGTGGATGGCTACACCTTC
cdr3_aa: CASKGTGVDGYTF

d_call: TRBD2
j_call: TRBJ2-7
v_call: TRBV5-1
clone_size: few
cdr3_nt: TGCGCCAGCAGATTGGGGGAGGGGCTCTACGAGCAGTACTTC
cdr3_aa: CASRLGEGLYEQYF

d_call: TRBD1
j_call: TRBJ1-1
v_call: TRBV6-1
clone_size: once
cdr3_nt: TGTGCCAGCGGGGGGACAGACCTGAACACTGAAGCTTTCTTT
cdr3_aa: CASGGTDLNTEAFF

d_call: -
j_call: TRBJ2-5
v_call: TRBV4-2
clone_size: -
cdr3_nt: TGTGCCAGCAGCCAAGATGCGGGTCAAGAGACCCAGTACTTC
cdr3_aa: CASSQDAGQETQYF

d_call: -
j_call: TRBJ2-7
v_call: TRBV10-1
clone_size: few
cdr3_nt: TGCGCCAGCAGTGAGTCGAGGAGGGAAGTGAACGAGCAGTACTTC
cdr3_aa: CASSESRREVNEQYF

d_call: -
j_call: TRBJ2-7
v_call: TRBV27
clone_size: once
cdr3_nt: TGTGCCAGCAGTTTAGTGGCTAGCGCTTCCTACGAGCAGTACTTC
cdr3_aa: CASSLVASASYEQYF

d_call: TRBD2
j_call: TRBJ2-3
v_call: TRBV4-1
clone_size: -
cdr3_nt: TGCGCCAGCAGCCGGACCGGGACTAGCGGATCTAGCACAGATACGCAGTATTTT
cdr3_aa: CASSRTGTSGSSTDTQYF

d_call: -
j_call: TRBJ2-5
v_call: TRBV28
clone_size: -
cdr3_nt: TGTGCCAGCAGTGTTAGACTAAGGGAGACCCAGTACTTC
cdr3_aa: CASSVRLRETQYF

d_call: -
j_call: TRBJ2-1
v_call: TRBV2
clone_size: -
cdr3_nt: TGTGCCAGCCCTGAGAGGCTAGTCTACAATGAGCAGTTCTTC
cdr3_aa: CASPERLVYNEQFF

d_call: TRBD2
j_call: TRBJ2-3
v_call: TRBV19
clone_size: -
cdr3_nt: TGTGCCAGTGGCAAGGGACTAAGGGCGGGAGAGACAGCGAACACAGATACGCAGTATTTT
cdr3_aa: CASGKGLRAGETANTDTQYF

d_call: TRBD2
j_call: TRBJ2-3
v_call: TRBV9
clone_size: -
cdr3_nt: TGTGCCAGCAGCCCTCACCTAGCGGGAGGCACAGATACGCAGTATTTT
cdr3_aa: CASSPHLAGGTDTQYF

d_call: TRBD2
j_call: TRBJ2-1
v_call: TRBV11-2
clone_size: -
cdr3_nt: TGTGCCAGCAGCTTAGGGGGTGCGGGACTAGCGTCCGATGAGCAGTTCTTC
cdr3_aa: CASSLGGAGLASDEQFF

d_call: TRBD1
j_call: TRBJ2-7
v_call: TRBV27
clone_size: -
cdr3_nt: TGTGCCAGCAGGCCCCAGACAGGGGCGACCAAACATGCCACCTACGAGCAGTACTTC
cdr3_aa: CASRPQTGATKHATYEQYF

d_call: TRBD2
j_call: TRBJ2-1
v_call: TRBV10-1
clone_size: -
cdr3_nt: TGCGCCAGCAGTGAGGGGACTATTTCCTACAATGAGCAGTTCTTC
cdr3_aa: CASSEGTISYNEQFF

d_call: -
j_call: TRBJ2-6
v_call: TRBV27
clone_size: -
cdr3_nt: TGTGCCAGCAGTCCCCCCCAGATCAGGGGCCTCTCTGGGGCCAACGTCCTGACTTTC
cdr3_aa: CASSPPQIRGLSGANVLTF

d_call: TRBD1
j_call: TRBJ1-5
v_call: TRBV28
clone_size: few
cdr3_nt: TGTGCCAGCAGTTTAAGAGGGGGCGCTAACGGTAGCAATCAGCCCCAGCATTTT
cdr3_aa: CASSLRGGANGSNQPQHF